The 12 T cell receptor beta chains below all came from one sample that was sequenced in a study of blood T cell repertoires in COVID-19. Some clones are missing from TCRdb's copy, which holds only in-frame ones; the method was immunoSEQ multiplex PCR. The repertoire consists of roughly 120,000 clones, with 84% occurring once and the leading ten covering roughly 7.9%. The source material was peripheral blood. The receptor source for this set is a woman older than 75 with active or convalescent COVID-19.

This rearrangement joins TRBV7-2 to TRBJ1-1; D uncertain. CDR1 and CDR2 from the germline V gene are SGHTA and FQGNSA. The CDR3 runs to 14 residues. V was clipped by 8 bases and J by 1 base, with 14 bases between them. The CDR3 nucleotides are TGTGCCAGCTGGGGAGAGCAGAAGAACACTGAAGCTTTCTTT. The encoded protein is CASWGEQKNTEAFF.

The V gene is TRBV4-1, the J gene TRBJ2-7; 8 bases match TRBD1. Germline V gene lookup returns CDR1 MGHRA and CDR2 YSYEKL. This CDR3 region has 15 residues. V gave up 1 base and J gave up 3 bases; unmatched junction bases: 5. As DNA, the CDR3 is TGCGCCAGCAGCCAAGCATCACAGGGGGTCTACGAGCAGTACTTC. Residues: CASSQASQGVYEQYF.

The chain couples TRBV7-9 to TRBJ2-3; D uncertain. The CDR3 sequence is 12 residues long. The V end lost 5 bases, the J end lost 4 bases, and 7 bases lay between the germline ends. Germline CDR1 SEHNR, CDR2 FQNEAQ (reference sequence). CDR3 DNA: TGTGCCAGCAGCCCCTGGCCAGATACGCAGTATTTT. The encoded protein is CASSPWPDTQYF.

The chain has TRBV29-1 and TRBJ2-3, with 7 bases lining up with TRBD2. This CDR3 is 13 amino acids long. V was pared by 6 bases and J by 8 bases, with 11 bases of the junction left unmatched. CDR1 and CDR2 from the germline V gene are SQVTM and ANQGSEA. CDR3 bases: TGCAGCGTAGCTGGGGGGGAGGGAGTTACGCAGTATTTT. Translating gives CSVAGGEGVTQYF.

V is TRBV10-3 and J is TRBJ2-7; the match to TRBD2 covers 10 bases. The V gene end was trimmed by 8 bases and the J gene end by 4 bases; junction bases not matched to a gene: 5. CDR3 size: 13 residues. Per germline, CDR1 ENHRY and CDR2 SYGVKD. This CDR3 is CAIQREGRYEQYF. CDR3 coding DNA: TGTGCCATCCAGCGGGAGGGCCGATACGAGCAGTACTTC.

The gene calls are TRBV5-5 and TRBJ1-2; 7 bases map to TRBD1. V dropped 4 bases and J dropped 1; count of bases not matched to a gene: 1. The V gene's germline CDR1 is SGHKS and CDR2 YYEKEE (reference sequence). The CDR3 has 13 amino acids. The chain's CDR3 is CASSRQGNYGYTF. DNA of the CDR3: TGTGCCAGCAGCCGACAGGGTAACTATGGCTACACCTTC. The entire variable domain, with the rest obtained from reference TRBV5-5 and TRBJ1-2, is as follows: DAGVTQSPTHLIKTRGQQVTLRCSPISGHKSVSWYQQVLGQGPQFIFQYYEKEERGRGNFPDRFSARQFPNYSSELNVNALLLGDSALYLCASSRQGNYGYTFGSGTRLTVV.

The chain has TRBV5-1 and TRBJ2-1; D is perhaps TRBD2 (5 bases). Trimming took off 4 bases at V and 10 bases at J, with 18 bases between the two ends. The germline CDR1 and CDR2 sequences are SGHRS and YFSETQ. This CDR3 spans 14 amino acids. CDR3 residues: CASSPRTPPAEQFF. In DNA form, the CDR3 reads TGCGCCAGCAGCCCACGGACTCCCCCGGCGGAGCAGTTCTTC.

This sequence joins TRBV24-1 and TRBJ1-1; D may be TRBD1 (5 bases). The germline V gene encodes CDR1 KGHDR and CDR2 SFDVKD. This CDR3 region has 16 residues. The V end lost 3 bases, the J end lost 4 bases, and 17 bases lay between the germline ends. The CDR3 is CATSDTGGSGSTEAFF. The CDR3 DNA is TGTGCCACCAGTGATACTGGGGGATCCGGGAGCACTGAAGCTTTCTTT.

The chain recombines TRBV6-1 with TRBJ1-3; no definite D call. This CDR3 spans 11 amino acids. The ends were cut back, 2 bases at V and 6 bases at J, with 2 bases in the middle. Germline CDR1 and CDR2: MNHNS and SASEGT. CDR3 amino acids: CASSELNTIYF. In DNA form, the CDR3 reads TGTGCCAGCAGTGAACTAAACACCATATATTTT.

This clone was recorded once. Written as DNA, the CDR3 is TGTGCCAGCAGTGAAGGATGGGGACAGTCCTACGAGCAGTACTTC. As protein: CASSEGWGQSYEQYF. This chain uses TRBV6-1 with TRBJ2-7, with 7 bases fitting TRBD1. With V trimmed by 1 base and J by 1 base, 4 bases remained unmatched. The germline gives CDR1 MNHNS, CDR2 SASEGT. The CDR3 has 15 amino acids.

The V gene is TRBV5-1, the J gene TRBJ1-2, with 9 bases identical to TRBD1. CDR3 length equals 15 residues. V gave up 3 bases and J gave up 8 bases; unmatched junction bases: 11. In germline, CDR1 is SGHRS, CDR2 YFSETQ. CDR3 region: CASSSPEQGARGYTF. The CDR3 DNA sequence: TGCGCCAGCAGCTCACCGGAACAGGGGGCGCGAGGCTACACCTTC.

This chain connects TRBV20-1 to TRBJ2-5; TRBD2 matches at 8 bases. V was clipped by 3 bases and J by 5 bases; unmatched bases: 11. The CDR3 is 15 residues long. CDR1 is DFQATT and CDR2 is SNEGSKA in the germline V gene (reference sequence). The CDR3 DNA reads as TGCAGTGCTAGTCCGCGCGGGAGGACCCGCGAGACCCAGTACTTC. This translates into CSASPRGRTRETQYF.